Included here is one T cell receptor beta chain sequence, with context. Its matching antigen is unknown. Measured with immunoSEQ multiplex PCR; TCRdb has only the in-frame clones, and not every one. The data show 90,000 to 100,000 clones, approximately 81% seen once. The CDR3 runs 14 residues. The junction had 4 bases not matched to a gene; V was cut back by 3 bases and J by 4 bases. CDR1 is SGDLS and CDR2 is YYNGEE in the germline V gene. The sample originates from a study of T cell responses to AZD1222 COVID-19 vaccine. Second-dose groups at about 4 or about 12 weeks were pooled. Study results and caveats: Repertoire sampling happened only post peak T cell response. Donors were chiefly white British, with a greater number of females, and clonal diversity was perhaps underestimated.

This chain joins TRBV9 and TRBJ2-7, with 10 positions matching TRBD1. The TCR comes from an adult who received the AZD1222 COVID-19 vaccine. The specimen was peripheral blood, collected 28 days after the second AZD1222 dose. The CDR3, as DNA: TGTGCCAGCAGCGCGGGACAGGGGTGGTACGAGCAGTACTTC. Translating it yields CASSAGQGWYEQYF.